This T cell receptor beta chain stems from a study of siplizumab effects on memory and regulatory T cells. Study-wide results and caveats: A mean of approximately 70% of mappable alloreactive CD4+ clones were Treg-derived with siplizumab, compared with around 26% in controls. Memory cells that were CD4+ and unstimulated gave rise to alloreactive sequences, which siplizumab significantly reduced. The apparent diversity of naive T cells exceeded that of memory cells, and naive T cells seemed to make a major contribution to the alloresponse.

Germline CDR1 is GTSNPN and CDR2 is SVGIG (reference sequence). The CDR3 is made up of 15 amino acids. Trimming cost V 5 bases and J 1 base, with 17 bases left between them. Notes on this clone: Its antigen is not identified.

The repertoire was sequenced with immunoSEQ multiplex PCR; TCRdb's copy has only in-frame clones and lacks some. In the table there are 85,000 to 120,000 clones, around nine tenths of which are singletons. Sequenced sample: CD4+ T cells sorted from blood. This TCR was recovered from a human donor in good health. This chain connects TRBV30 to TRBJ2-5; D could derive from TRBD1 or TRBD2 (5 bases each). CDR3 in amino acids: CAWDVGVSIQETQYF. CDR3 sequence (DNA): TGTGCCTGGGACGTGGGGGTCTCCATCCAAGAGACCCAGTACTTC.